This TCR beta chain came from a study of CD8+ T cells in alopecia areata. As for the study in general: A regimen of oral tofacitinib, 5 to 10 mg twice daily, was given to treated patients.

Broader study findings: Scalp samples also yield sequences from resident alphabeta T cells of normal skin.

A remark on this clone: Its antigen is unknown.

The CDR3 consists of 11 residues. Germline V CDR1 and CDR2: DFQATT, SNEGSKA (reference sequence). The sequencing template was cDNA reverse transcribed from extracted RNA. Only in-frame clones appear in the TCRdb table, and some are missing; sequencing was by immunoSEQ multiplex PCR. The repertoire holds about 150,000 clones, with approximately 45% as singletons. What was sequenced was CD4+ T cells sorted from blood. The chain is built from TRBV20-1 and TRBJ2-3; 8 nucleotides agree with TRBD2. The TCR originated in a human donor with alopecia areata. The CDR3 DNA reads TGCAGCGGGGGGGCGGCAGATACGCAGTATTTT. As protein: CSGGAADTQYF.